This TCR beta chain was captured in a study of CD4 T cells in relation to SARS-CoV-2 and coronaviruses. Trimming cost V 6 bases and J 5 bases; bases outside gene matches: 8. The CDR3 totals 16 residues. In germline, CDR1 is MNHNY, CDR2 SVGAGI (reference sequence). This clone was found once. Its cognate antigen is unknown. The unexposed donors gave CD4+ T cells in about 2011-2019, prior to COVID-19. Isolation of CD4+ T cells took place after about 10 days in culture. Here immunoSEQ multiplex PCR was the method, and the copy in TCRdb shows in-frame clones only, minus some. Of 25,000 or so clones in the sample, roughly 82% were seen once.

The sample comprised CD4+ T cells from PBMCs, cultured in vitro. The genes are TRBV6-6 and TRBJ2-3; 13 nucleotides line up with TRBD2. This clonotype originated in a human donor in good health. CDR3 sequence (DNA): TGTGCCAGCAGCTCGCCTGGACTAGCGGGAGTAGATACGCAGTATTTT. As protein: CASSSPGLAGVDTQYF.